Below, 12 T cell receptor beta chains from the same sample are listed, as sequenced in a study of shared clonotypes between healthy human individuals. Clones were read by immunoSEQ multiplex PCR, and TCRdb kept only the in-frame ones, dropping some. This sample has 2.3 million or so clones, with approximately 95% found just once. Sequenced input: naive CD4+ T cells from PBMCs. Stated subset: CD45RA+ positively selected. Receptor source: a man aged 18 to 30 in good health. Some clones in this sample may be carry-over from other donors' samples.

The J gene is TRBJ2-1, the V gene TRBV10-3, with D unclear. V shed 10 bases and J shed 3 bases, with 16 bases lying between them. Per the germline V gene, CDR1 is ENHRY and CDR2 is SYGVKD. The CDR3 covers 14 residues. The CDR3 is CASLRGPLYNEQFF. For the CDR3, the DNA is TGTGCCAGCCTCCGAGGACCCCTCTACAATGAGCAGTTCTTC.

The rearrangement uses TRBV6-5 and TRBJ1-4, with 9 bases aligning to TRBD1. The CDR3 contains 15 residues. Germline V gene sequence: CDR1 MNHEY, CDR2 SVGAGI. V lost 6 bases and J lost 6; bases outside the gene matches: 8. This CDR3 reads CASSRRTGGDEKLFF. The CDR3 DNA sequence: TGTGCCAGCAGCCGAAGAACAGGGGGCGATGAAAAACTGTTTTTT.

The rearrangement links TRBV19 to TRBJ1-1; TRBD1 matches at 7 bases. CDR1 is LNHDA, CDR2 SQIVND, per germline (reference sequence). The CDR3 is 15 residues long. V dropped 6 bases and J dropped 1; count of bases not matched to a gene: 8. CDR3 coding DNA: TGTGCCAGTAGACGATTGGACAGGCCGAACACTGAAGCTTTCTTT. Residues: CASRRLDRPNTEAFF.

The chain combines TRBV9 with TRBJ2-7; D may match TRBD1 or TRBD2 (5 bases each). With 4 bases removed from V and 2 bases from J, the gap between germline ends came to 16 bases. The CDR3 has 15 residues. Per germline, CDR1 SGDLS and CDR2 YYNGEE. The CDR3 reads CASSTDGASPYEQYF. The CDR3 nucleotides are TGTGCCAGCAGCACAGACGGGGCCTCTCCCTACGAGCAGTACTTC.

This clone was seen only once. This sequence joins TRBV7-3 and TRBJ2-5; 8 positions agree with TRBD1. V trimming: 5 bases; J trimming: 5 bases; junction bases outside the gene matches: 4. CDR1 SGHTA and CDR2 FQGTGA come from the germline V gene. This CDR3 has 13 residues. The CDR3 reads CASSPDRAETQYF. CDR3 coding DNA: TGTGCCAGCAGCCCGGACAGGGCCGAGACCCAGTACTTC.

The rearrangement uses TRBV5-1 and TRBJ2-3; perhaps D is TRBD1 or TRBD2 (7 bases each). The CDR3 length is 15 residues. Trimming cost V 5 bases and J 5 bases, with 18 bases left between them. The germline V gene has CDR1 SGHRS and CDR2 YFSETQ. The CDR3 here is CASSYQGEGQDTQYF. The CDR3 DNA reads TGCGCCAGCAGTTATCAGGGGGAGGGCCAAGATACGCAGTATTTT.

Remarks on this clone: Other DNA sequences in the same sample also yield this CDR3. The gene calls are TRBV28 and TRBJ1-1; a weak D match, TRBD1 (6 bases). Between the trimmed V and J ends, which lost 2 bases and 1 base, there was a span of 8 bases. The CDR3 contains 14 residues. CDR1 and CDR2 from the germline V gene are MDHEN and SYDVKM. CDR3 loop: CASSLGGGNTEAFF. The CDR3 DNA sequence: TGTGCCAGCAGTTTAGGAGGGGGGAACACTGAAGCTTTCTTT.

The J gene is TRBJ1-1, the V gene TRBV11-1; 10 nucleotides line up with TRBD1. J was trimmed by 1 base and V by 6 bases; bases with no gene match: 5. This CDR3 contains 15 residues. Germline loops: CDR1 SGHAT, CDR2 FQDESV (reference sequence). As DNA, the CDR3 is TGTGCCAGCAGGGAGAGGGACAGGGGGAACACTGAAGCTTTCTTT. This sequence encodes CASRERDRGNTEAFF.

The V call is TRBV28, the J call TRBJ2-1, with 9 positions matching TRBD2. Germline CDR1 MDHEN, CDR2 SYDVKM. The V and J ends lost 6 bases and 16 bases, in that order; junction bases with no gene match: 19. The CDR3 runs 15 residues. In nucleotides, the CDR3 is TGTGCCAGCAGCACCCAGGGACTAGCTTTCACCGCTGATTTCTTC. Its translation: CASSTQGLAFTADFF.

Of note for this clone: This specimen includes other DNA sequences encoding the same CDR3. The chain links TRBV18 to TRBJ2-2; TRBD2 is a possible D gene (5 bases). CDR1 KGHSH and CDR2 LQKENI come from the germline V gene. The CDR3 contains 15 residues. The V gene lost 2 bases and the J gene lost 0 bases, with 7 bases spanning the gap. CDR3 protein: CASSPTGTNTGELFF. The CDR3 DNA reads TGTGCCAGCTCACCAACCGGGACGAACACCGGGGAGCTGTTTTTT.

The chain recombines TRBV7-2 with TRBJ2-2; D may be TRBD1 or TRBD2 (5 bases each). This CDR3 has 16 amino acids. V shed 3 bases and J shed 0 bases, with 11 bases lying between them. Germline V gene data show CDR1 as SGHTA and CDR2 as FQGNSA. The CDR3 DNA follows: TGTGCCAGCAGCTTGCACGGGGCGACGAACACCGGGGAGCTGTTTTTT. Protein: CASSLHGATNTGELFF.

The genes are TRBV15 and TRBJ2-7; maybe TRBD2 (6 bases). V was shortened by 3 bases and J by 0 bases, with 9 bases between the two germline ends. CDR1 is LNHNV and CDR2 is YYDKDF in the germline V gene (reference sequence). The CDR3 runs 14 residues. The CDR3 reads CATSREGYSYEQYF. CDR3 in DNA: TGTGCCACCAGCAGGGAGGGATACTCCTACGAGCAGTACTTC.